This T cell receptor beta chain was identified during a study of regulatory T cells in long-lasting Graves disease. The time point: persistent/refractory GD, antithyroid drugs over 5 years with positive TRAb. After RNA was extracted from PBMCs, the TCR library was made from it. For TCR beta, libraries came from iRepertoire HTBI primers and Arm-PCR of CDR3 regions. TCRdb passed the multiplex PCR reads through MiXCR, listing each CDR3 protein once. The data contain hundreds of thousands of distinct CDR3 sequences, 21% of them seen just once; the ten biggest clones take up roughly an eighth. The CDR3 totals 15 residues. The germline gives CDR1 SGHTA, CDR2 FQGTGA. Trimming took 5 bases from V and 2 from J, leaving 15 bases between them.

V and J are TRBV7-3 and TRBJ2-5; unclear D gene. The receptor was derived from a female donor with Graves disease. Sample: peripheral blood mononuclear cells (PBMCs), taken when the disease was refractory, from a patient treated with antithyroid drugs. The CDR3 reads CASSPRSGSQETQYF. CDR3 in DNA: TGTGCCAGCAGCCCCCGGTCTGGGTCTCAAGAGACCCAGTACTTC. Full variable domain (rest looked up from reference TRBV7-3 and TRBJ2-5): GAGVSQTPSNKVTEKGKYVELRCDPISGHTALYWYRQSLGQGPEFLIYFQGTGAADDSGLPNDRFFAVRPEGSVSTLKIQRTERGDSAVYLCASSPRSGSQETQYFGPGTRLLVL.